Following are 26 T cell receptor beta chains from one sample sequenced in a study of human T cells and chemical hapten exposure. TCRdb ran MiXCR on the RACE reads and lists one entry per CDR3 protein. This sample yields 140,000 or so distinct CDR3 sequences, of which about an eighth are seen a single time; approximately 1.3% belongs to the top ten. The time point here: patch test 2, 6 weeks after DPC sensitization. Treatment indicated: therapeutic diphenylcyclopropenone sensitization with weekly scalp DPC. This material consisted of whole blood, taken in connection with sensitization to the hapten diphenylcyclopropenone (DPC). These receptors originate from a woman between 50 and 59 years old with alopecia areata. Some clones in this sample may be carry-over from other donors' samples.

The sample holds a few counts of this clonotype. V and J are TRBV7-8 and TRBJ1-5; D might be TRBD1 (5 bases). The CDR3 contains 15 residues. With 1 base removed from V and 4 bases from J, the gap between germline ends came to 11 bases. Germline-derived CDR1 and CDR2 are SGHVS and FQNEAQ. Written as DNA, the CDR3 is TGTGCCAGCAGCTTAGAACCCCGGGGGAATCAGCCCCAGCATTTT. Amino acids: CASSLEPRGNQPQHF.

In DNA, the CDR3 is TGTGCCAGTAGTATAGGGGTGGGCTTGGATACGCAGTATTTT. Translation gives CASSIGVGLDTQYF. The chain carries TRBV19 and TRBJ2-3, with unresolved D. Germline CDR1 and CDR2: LNHDA and SQIVND (reference sequence). The CDR3 totals 14 residues. V lost 1 base and J lost 6, with 11 bases in between. Together with reference TRBV19 and TRBJ2-3, the CDR3 gives the full variable domain: DGGITQSPKYLFRKEGQNVTLSCEQNLNHDAMYWYRQDPGQGLRLIYYSQIVNDFQKGDIAEGYSVSREKKESFPLTVTSAQKNPTAFYLCASSIGVGLDTQYFGPGTRLTVL.

Note on this clonotype: One end of the junction varies from germline; a read error may be responsible. The CDR3 nucleotides read TGTGCCGGCAGCTTAGCCCCGACAGGGGGGGAAGCTTTCTTT. Protein product: CAGSLAPTGGEAFF. The gene calls are TRBV7-2 and TRBJ1-1, with 9 bases identical to TRBD1. The CDR3 has 14 residues. CDR1 is SGHTA, CDR2 FQGNSA, per germline.

This clonotype has ten or more counts. At one of its ends the junction is not consistent with the germline gene, which may arise from a read error. V usage is TRBV12-3 or TRBV12-4 and J usage is TRBJ2-1, with D possibly being TRBD2 (5 bases). The CDR3 sequence is 13 residues long. As DNA, the CDR3 is TGTGCCAGCAACTTAGGGAGCGTGGCTGCACACGTCTTC. It translates to CASNLGSVAAHVF.

The chain joins TRBV9 to TRBJ2-1, with 8 bases fitting TRBD1. Germline loops: CDR1 SGDLS, CDR2 YYNGEE. CDR3 length: 15 residues. With V trimmed by 3 bases and J by 3 bases, 5 bases remained unmatched. DNA for the CDR3: TGTGCCAGCAGCGCCCAGGGGGCAGGCTACAATGAGCAGTTCTTC. Its protein is CASSAQGAGYNEQFF.

This clonotype was picked up a small number of times. The chain joins TRBV20-1 to TRBJ1-6, with D possibly matching TRBD1 (5 bases). This CDR3 has 19 residues. Trimming shortened V by 1 base and J by 1 base, and 20 bases separated the two germline ends. Per the germline V gene, CDR1 is DFQATT and CDR2 is SNEGSKA (reference sequence). The chain's CDR3 is CSARGGVGSRQSYNSPLHF. Here the CDR3 DNA reads TGCAGTGCTAGAGGGGGGGTAGGGTCTAGGCAATCCTATAATTCACCCCTCCACTTT.

The chain is built from TRBV18 and TRBJ1-5; TRBD1 aligns across 7 bases. The germline V gene encodes CDR1 KGHSH and CDR2 LQKENI. The V and J ends lost 0 bases and 2 bases, in that order; junction bases with no gene match: 4. There are 16 residues in the CDR3. CDR3: CASSPPGQRGNQPQHF. The CDR3 nucleotides are TGTGCCAGCTCACCACCGGGACAGAGGGGCAATCAGCCCCAGCATTTT.

Many counts were recorded for this clonotype. J is TRBJ2-7 and V is TRBV5-1; unclear D gene. Per germline, CDR1 SGHRS and CDR2 YFSETQ. V was cut by 0 bases and J by 2 bases, with 9 bases left in between. There are 14 residues in the CDR3. DNA of the CDR3: TGCGCCAGCAGCTTGGAACCGCTTACCTACGAGCAGTACTTC. Its protein product is CASSLEPLTYEQYF.

J is TRBJ2-1 and V is TRBV20-1, with TRBD2 matching 10 bases. Germline V gene lookup returns CDR1 DFQATT and CDR2 SNEGSKA (reference sequence). V trimming: 3 bases; J trimming: 5 bases; junction bases outside the gene matches: 7. The CDR3 runs to 15 residues. The CDR3 DNA is TGCAGTGCTAGGGGGCTAGCGGGAGACCACAATGAGCAGTTCTTC. This sequence encodes CSARGLAGDHNEQFF.

This chain joins TRBV7-9 and TRBJ2-7; maybe TRBD1 (6 bases). V lost 0 bases and J 3 bases, leaving 9 bases between the germline ends. CDR3 length: 14 amino acids. Germline V gives CDR1 SEHNR, CDR2 FQNEAQ (reference sequence). In DNA form, the CDR3 reads TGTGCCAGCAGCTTAGCCAGGGGTTACTACGAGCAGTACTTC. This translates into CASSLARGYYEQYF.

This clonotype occurred a few times. The V call is TRBV28, the J call TRBJ1-1, with 7 positions matching TRBD1. The CDR3 has 14 residues. Germline trimming cut 8 bases from V and 4 bases from J; bases unmatched to any gene: 10. Germline values: CDR1 MDHEN, CDR2 SYDVKM. CDR3 in DNA: TGTGCCAGCGGACGACAGGGCTACACCACTGAAGCTTTCTTT. Amino acids: CASGRQGYTTEAFF.

The chain couples TRBV7-2 to TRBJ2-1, with D perhaps being TRBD1 or TRBD2 (5 bases each). This CDR3 spans 16 amino acids. Trimming stripped 5 bases from V and 7 bases from J, with 21 bases between. The germline gives CDR1 SGHTA, CDR2 FQGNSA. The CDR3 DNA reads as TGTGCCAGCAGCCCCAGGGACGCCCTCGTGAGGAATGAGCAGTTCTTC. As protein: CASSPRDALVRNEQFF.

This clonotype was found many times. The gene calls are TRBV12-3 or TRBV12-4 and TRBJ2-5; a possible D gene is TRBD1 (6 bases). V was pared by 6 bases and J by 4 bases, with 12 bases between. The CDR3 sequence is 13 residues long. The CDR3 here is CASRTTGLETQYF. CDR3 coding DNA: TGTGCCAGCAGAACTACAGGGTTAGAGACCCAGTACTTC.

This clonotype was seen only a few times. The chain uses TRBV9 and TRBJ2-1; TRBD1 or TRBD2 may be the D gene (5 bases each). Per the germline V gene, CDR1 is SGDLS and CDR2 is YYNGEE. V lost 3 bases and J lost 9, with 22 bases in between. This CDR3 comprises 16 residues. The CDR3 sequence is CASSAQPGISGGEQFF. CDR3 coding DNA: TGTGCCAGCAGCGCTCAACCGGGAATTAGTGGGGGTGAGCAGTTCTTC.

This clonotype was observed a handful of times. The V and J genes are TRBV7-6 and TRBJ2-1, with 7 bases fitting TRBD2. The CDR3 consists of 16 residues. CDR1 and CDR2 from the germline V gene are SGHVS and FNYEAQ. Trimming cost V 2 bases and J 3 bases; bases outside gene matches: 7. The CDR3: CASSLQQAGYYNEQFF. For the CDR3, the DNA is TGTGCCAGCAGCTTACAGCAAGCGGGATACTACAATGAGCAGTTCTTC.

The CDR3: CSVERPTGELFF. The CDR3 DNA reads TGCAGCGTTGAAAGGCCCACCGGGGAGCTGTTTTTT. This chain uses TRBV29-1 with TRBJ2-2; D unresolved. The CDR3 has 12 residues. V gave up 2 bases and J gave up 4 bases, with 5 bases separating them. Germline loops: CDR1 SQVTM, CDR2 ANQGSEA.

In its sample, this clonotype was seen many times. The CDR3 nucleotides read TGCGCCAGCAGCTTTATAGCGGGAGAGGGAACCGGGGAGCTGTTTTTT. Its translation: CASSFIAGEGTGELFF. J is TRBJ2-2 and V is TRBV5-1; 9 bases map to TRBD2. V shed 2 bases and J 5 bases; nucleotides not matched to a gene: 7. The V gene's germline CDR1 is SGHRS and CDR2 YFSETQ. The CDR3 has 16 residues.

The rearrangement joins TRBV18 to TRBJ2-3; D unclear. Trimming left V 0 bases short and J 6 bases short, with 10 bases between. Germline assignment: CDR1 KGHSH and CDR2 LQKENI. CDR3 size: 14 residues. The CDR3 region is CASSPPLGTDTQYF. CDR3 nucleotides: TGTGCCAGCTCACCACCGCTAGGTACTGATACGCAGTATTTT.

Only a few counts were recorded for this clonotype. The chain carries TRBV29-1 and TRBJ2-7; 16 nucleotides align to TRBD2. Germline-derived CDR1 and CDR2 are SQVTM and ANQGSEA. The ends lost 6 bases at V and 7 bases at J; junction bases unmatched: 12. The CDR3 covers 16 residues. The CDR3 bases are TGCAGCGTCCACCAGGGACTAGCGGGAGGGGGCCGAGAGCAGTACTTC. Translating it yields CSVHQGLAGGGREQYF.

The gene calls are TRBV7-2 and TRBJ2-3; 11 bases align to TRBD2. Germline-derived CDR1 and CDR2 are SGHTA and FQGNSA. This CDR3 has 16 residues. V shed 1 base and J 3 bases; nucleotides not matched to a gene: 3. In nucleotides, the CDR3 is TGTGCCAGCAGCTTAGTTGGACTAGCGGGTACAGATACGCAGTATTTT. Translation gives CASSLVGLAGTDTQYF.

This clonotype was seen at least ten times. The rearrangement uses TRBV6-5 and TRBJ2-7; a weak D match, TRBD2 (7 bases). Between the trimmed V and J ends, which lost 6 bases and 6 bases, there was a span of 18 bases. This CDR3 is 14 amino acids long. CDR1 and CDR2 from the germline V gene are MNHEY and SVGAGI. The CDR3 spells CASRRGGRGFEQYF. CDR3 DNA sequence: TGTGCCAGCAGACGGGGAGGGAGGGGGTTCGAGCAGTACTTC.

This clonotype came up a few times. This rearrangement joins TRBV11-3 to TRBJ1-1; D possibly corresponds to TRBD1 (6 bases). CDR1 is SGHNT, CDR2 YENEEA, per germline. V lost 0 bases and J 1 base, leaving 12 bases between the germline ends. The CDR3 runs 16 residues. CDR3 sequence reads: CASSLDRGARNTEAFF. CDR3 in DNA: TGTGCCAGCAGCTTAGATAGGGGGGCCAGGAACACTGAAGCTTTCTTT. The whole variable domain, filled in from reference TRBV11-3 and TRBJ1-1, reads EAGVVQSPRYKIIEKKQPVAFWCNPISGHNTLYWYLQNLGQGPELLIRYENEEAVDDSQLPKDRFSAERLKGVDSTLKIQPAELGDSAVYLCASSLDRGARNTEAFFGQGTRLTVV.

The chain has TRBV19 and TRBJ1-2; maybe TRBD1 (6 bases). Germline assignment: CDR1 LNHDA and CDR2 SQIVND (reference sequence). This CDR3 region has 12 residues. The V and J ends lost 9 bases and 5 bases respectively, with 13 bases between them. As DNA, the CDR3 is TGTGCCAGCCAGGGGCCGCAGTATGGCTACACCTTC. It is translated as CASQGPQYGYTF.

The chain links TRBV7-9 to TRBJ2-7, with TRBD2 matching 8 bases. The V gene end was trimmed by 4 bases and the J gene end by 5 bases; junction bases not matched to a gene: 7. The CDR3 has 14 amino acids. The germline V gene encodes CDR1 SEHNR and CDR2 FQNEAQ (reference sequence). CDR3 region: CASSSRGLVNEQYF. For the CDR3, the DNA is TGTGCCAGCAGCTCAAGGGGACTAGTCAACGAGCAGTACTTC. Drawing the rest from reference TRBV7-9 and TRBJ2-7, the complete variable domain is DTGVSQNPRHKITKRGQNVTFRCDPISEHNRLYWYRQTLGQGPEFLTYFQNEAQLEKSRLLSDRFSAERPKGSFSTLEIQRTEQGDSAMYLCASSSRGLVNEQYFGPGTRLTVT.

This clonotype was observed at least ten times. The chain has TRBV28 and TRBJ1-1; possible D gene TRBD1, 6 bases. V shed 5 bases and J shed 9 bases, with 19 bases lying between them. CDR1 and CDR2 (germline): MDHEN, SYDVKM. The CDR3 has 14 amino acids. The CDR3 region is CASSLKRQAMKAFF. The DNA for the CDR3 is TGTGCCAGCAGTCTCAAACGACAGGCTATGAAAGCTTTCTTT.

This clonotype was seen ten or more times. The V call is TRBV16, the J call TRBJ1-1; D may be TRBD1 (5 bases). The CDR3 contains 14 residues. Trimming removed 0 bases at V and 6 bases at J, with 11 bases between. Germline loops: CDR1 KGHSY, CDR2 FQNENV. The CDR3 nucleotides read TGTGCCAGCAGCCAATCTTCCAGGGCGTCTGAAGCTTTCTTT. This translates into CASSQSSRASEAFF. The full variable domain, in which reference TRBV16 and TRBJ1-1 provide the parts outside the CDR3, is GEEVAQTPKHLVRGEGQKAKLYCAPIKGHSYVFWYQQVLKNEFKFLISFQNENVFDETGMPKERFSAKCLPNSPCSLEIQATKLEDSAVYFCASSQSSRASEAFFGQGTRLTVV.